Each of the 22 T cell receptor beta chains below was sequenced from the same sample in a study of cytomegalovirus exposure and HLA in healthy donors. Primers for the PCR totalled 60 Vbeta and 13 Jbeta. This table comes from immunoSEQ multiplex PCR, and its TCRdb copy is limited to in-frame clones, with some not included. The table has approximately 160,000 clones, over 70% seen once. Material for sequencing was PBMCs. These receptors originate from a woman aged 40 to 50 in good health and CMV-seropositive.

The V and J genes are TRBV5-1 and TRBJ1-3, with 7 bases fitting TRBD1. Germline V gives CDR1 SGHRS, CDR2 YFSETQ. J was trimmed by 4 bases and V by 3 bases; bases with no gene match: 10. The CDR3 consists of 16 residues. The CDR3 DNA follows: TGCGCCAGCAGCTCCGGGACAGCGGTGGGGGGAAACACCATATATTTT. Amino acids: CASSSGTAVGGNTIYF.

A few counts support this clone. V usage is TRBV19 and J usage is TRBJ2-3; 8 bases are a match to TRBD2. Per germline, CDR1 LNHDA and CDR2 SQIVND (reference sequence). V trimming: 2 bases; J trimming: 2 bases; junction bases outside the gene matches: 6. CDR3 length: 16 residues. The CDR3 loop reads CASSIPAGGSTDTQYF. CDR3 bases: TGTGCCAGTAGTATACCGGCGGGGGGCTCCACAGATACGCAGTATTTT.

The V gene is TRBV29-1, the J gene TRBJ2-3; tentatively, D is TRBD1 (5 bases). Deletions cut 5 bases from V and 0 bases from J, with 9 bases between. CDR3 length: 13 residues. The germline V gene has CDR1 SQVTM and CDR2 ANQGSEA. The CDR3, as DNA: TGCAGCGTTCGGACAACTAGCACAGATACGCAGTATTTT. Encoded protein: CSVRTTSTDTQYF.

The chain couples TRBV2 to TRBJ2-1; D is ambiguous. The CDR3 is 11 residues long. V was cut by 7 bases and J by 3 bases, with 4 bases left in between. CDR1 is SNHLY and CDR2 is FYNNEI in the germline V gene. CDR3 loop: CASNNYNEQFF. Written as DNA, the CDR3 is TGTGCCAGCAATAACTACAATGAGCAGTTCTTC. The whole variable domain, filled in from reference TRBV2 and TRBJ2-1, reads EPEVTQTPSHQVTQMGQEVILRCVPISNHLYFYWYRQILGQKVEFLVSFYNNEISEKSEIFDDQFSVERPDGSNFTLKIRSTKLEDSAMYFCASNNYNEQFFGPGTRLTVL.

The rearrangement links TRBV7-2 to TRBJ2-1; TRBD1 matches at 10 bases. Germline V gene sequence: CDR1 SGHTA, CDR2 FQGNSA. The CDR3 loop spans 14 amino acids. Trimming took 4 bases from V and 9 from J; bases not matched to a gene: 6. The CDR3 region has the DNA TGTGCCAGCAGCTGGGGGACAGGGGAGTTTGAGCAGTTCTTC. Encoded protein: CASSWGTGEFEQFF.

The CDR3 bases are TGTGCCAGCAGCTCCGCCGGCGGGGGGAATTTTGGGCAGTACTTC. Its translation: CASSSAGGGNFGQYF. The gene calls are TRBV7-9 and TRBJ2-7; 8 positions match TRBD2. Germline lookup yields CDR1 SEHNR and CDR2 FQNEAQ (reference sequence). The CDR3 totals 15 residues. Trimming took 4 bases from V and 9 from J; bases not matched to a gene: 14.

This rearrangement joins TRBV6-1 to TRBJ1-1; D possibly corresponds to TRBD1 (5 bases). CDR3 size: 13 residues. Germline V gene lookup returns CDR1 MNHNS and CDR2 SASEGT. Trimming left V 4 bases short and J 4 bases short, with 10 bases between. As DNA, the CDR3 is TGTGCCAGCAGTGCGACAGTACTCACTGAAGCTTTCTTT. Its translation: CASSATVLTEAFF.

This clone was detected only a few times. V gene TRBV7-2 combines with J gene TRBJ1-1; D remains unclear. CDR3 length equals 12 residues. The germline V and J ends were trimmed by 3 bases and 5 bases, with 7 bases remaining between them. The germline V gene encodes CDR1 SGHTA and CDR2 FQGNSA. CDR3 region: CASSLSGTEAFF. CDR3 DNA sequence: TGTGCCAGCAGCTTGTCGGGAACTGAAGCTTTCTTT.

The chain is built from TRBV7-2 and TRBJ1-1, with D perhaps matching TRBD1 (5 bases). The V and J ends lost 1 base and 8 bases respectively, with 17 bases between them. The germline V gene encodes CDR1 SGHTA and CDR2 FQGNSA. The CDR3 totals 15 residues. The CDR3 DNA is TGTGCCAGCAGCTTAGGGGTCAGGGATAAGACGGAAGCTTTCTTT. Encoded protein: CASSLGVRDKTEAFF.

The chain has TRBV19 and TRBJ1-2; 7 nucleotides match TRBD1. The CDR3 has 13 residues. Trimming cost V 7 bases and J 8 bases; bases outside gene matches: 10. CDR1 and CDR2 (germline): LNHDA, SQIVND (reference sequence). The CDR3 here is CASTPDRYGGYTF. The CDR3 DNA reads as TGTGCCAGTACCCCGGACAGGTACGGGGGCTACACCTTC. The full variable domain, its missing parts supplied by reference TRBV19 and TRBJ1-2, is DGGITQSPKYLFRKEGQNVTLSCEQNLNHDAMYWYRQDPGQGLRLIYYSQIVNDFQKGDIAEGYSVSREKKESFPLTVTSAQKNPTAFYLCASTPDRYGGYTFGSGTRLTVV.

This sequence joins TRBV2 and TRBJ1-4, with 12 bases aligning to TRBD1. Trimming removed 5 bases from V and 0 bases from J; junction bases left unmatched: 4. There are 17 residues in the CDR3. From germline, CDR1 is SNHLY and CDR2 FYNNEI. The CDR3 sequence is CASSRDRGRTTNEKLFF. CDR3 sequence (DNA): TGTGCCAGCAGTCGGGACAGGGGGCGAACAACTAATGAAAAACTGTTTTTT.

V gene TRBV9 combines with J gene TRBJ1-1; TRBD1 agrees at 8 bases. Germline CDR1 reads SGDLS; CDR2 reads YYNGEE. The V and J ends lost 1 base and 6 bases, in that order; junction bases with no gene match: 2. The CDR3 runs 13 residues. This CDR3 is CASSVQGASEAFF. In nucleotides, the CDR3 is TGTGCCAGCAGCGTACAGGGGGCCTCTGAAGCTTTCTTT.

The rearrangement links TRBV21-1 to TRBJ1-1. TRBV21-1 is labeled a pseudogene. The CDR3 runs 11 residues. The CDR3 bases are TGTGCCAGTAGGCCCAGCTCGGGTGCTTTCTTT. Encoded protein: CASRPSSGAFF.

The CDR3 here is CASSQRTGSYGYTF. The CDR3 nucleotides read TGTGCCAGCAGCCAACGCACAGGGTCCTATGGCTACACCTTC. The chain uses TRBV11-2 and TRBJ1-2, with D perhaps matching TRBD1 (6 bases). The CDR3 is made up of 14 amino acids. Germline CDR1 is SGHAT and CDR2 is FQNNGV. V was pared by 5 bases and J by 4 bases, with 14 bases between.

J is TRBJ1-1 and V is TRBV28, with 7 bases aligning to TRBD1. This CDR3 is built from 12 residues. In germline, CDR1 is MDHEN, CDR2 SYDVKM. V lost 11 bases to trimming and J lost 7 bases; unmatched junction nucleotides: 10. The CDR3 DNA is TGTGCCGTAATTACAGGGGCGGGTGAAGCTTTCTTT. Protein sequence: CAVITGAGEAFF.

The chain is built from TRBV7-9 and TRBJ2-1; D unresolved. Germline V CDR1 and CDR2: SEHNR, FQNEAQ (reference sequence). The CDR3 length is 14 residues. V lost 0 bases and J lost 9, with 12 bases in between. The chain's CDR3 is CASSLAVLGSEQFF. The CDR3 DNA reads as TGTGCCAGCAGCTTAGCGGTCCTCGGTAGTGAGCAGTTCTTC.

As concerns this clone: One end of the junction fails to match germline, which may point to a read error. This rearrangement joins TRBV4-1 to TRBJ2-3, with TRBD1 matching over 10 bases. Germline CDR1 and CDR2: MGHRA and YSYEKL. The CDR3 contains 15 residues. CDR3 bases: TGCGCCAGCAGCCAGGGGACAGGGGTTACAGGTACGCAGTATTTT. Amino acids: CASSQGTGVTGTQYF.

V is TRBV5-1 and J is TRBJ1-1; TRBD1 is a possible D gene (6 bases). This CDR3 is 14 amino acids long. Germline V gene data show CDR1 as SGHRS and CDR2 as YFSETQ. The V end lost 4 bases, the J end lost 3 bases, and 13 bases lay between the germline ends. CDR3 in DNA: TGCGCCAGCAGCCAACAAGGACAGTACACTGAAGCTTTCTTT. This codes for CASSQQGQYTEAFF.

With respect to this clone: Because it lacks the conserved phenylalanine or tryptophan at the end, this CDR3 is likely a read error. The DNA is left out, because the CDR3 cannot be placed on it with certainty; the CDR3 is given as TCRdb lists it. The V call is TRBV6-1, the J call TRBJ2-6; the table calls TRBD2, which could not be checked here. The CDR3 extends over 9 residues, inclusive of both ends. In germline, CDR1 is MNHNS, CDR2 SASEGT. The CDR3 protein is CASLGLALL.

This sequence joins TRBV7-6 and TRBJ2-5; D is possibly TRBD2 (5 bases). The CDR3 is 16 residues long. Looked up from germline, CDR1 is SGHVS and CDR2 is FNYEAQ. The V end lost 1 base, the J end lost 5 bases, and 17 bases lay between the germline ends. The CDR3: CASSLVGRGTGETQYF. The CDR3 nucleotides are TGTGCCAGCAGCTTAGTGGGTCGGGGAACGGGGGAGACCCAGTACTTC.

The rearrangement uses TRBV5-1 and TRBJ2-7, with TRBD2 as a possible D gene (7 bases). Germline V lookup: CDR1 SGHRS, CDR2 YFSETQ. CDR3 length: 15 amino acids. V lost 0 bases and J lost 7, with 17 bases in between. CDR3 sequence reads: CASSLEGRGGREQYF. In DNA, the CDR3 is TGCGCCAGCAGCTTGGAGGGGAGGGGGGGCCGAGAGCAGTACTTC.

V is TRBV13 and J is TRBJ2-7; D gene ambiguous. The CDR3 is 16 amino acids. Deletions cut 0 bases from V and 3 bases from J, with 15 bases between. The germline gives CDR1 PRHDT, CDR2 FYEKMQ (reference sequence). The CDR3 region is CASSLGVQISRYEQYF. The CDR3 region has the DNA TGTGCCAGCAGCTTAGGCGTTCAGATATCTCGCTACGAGCAGTACTTC.